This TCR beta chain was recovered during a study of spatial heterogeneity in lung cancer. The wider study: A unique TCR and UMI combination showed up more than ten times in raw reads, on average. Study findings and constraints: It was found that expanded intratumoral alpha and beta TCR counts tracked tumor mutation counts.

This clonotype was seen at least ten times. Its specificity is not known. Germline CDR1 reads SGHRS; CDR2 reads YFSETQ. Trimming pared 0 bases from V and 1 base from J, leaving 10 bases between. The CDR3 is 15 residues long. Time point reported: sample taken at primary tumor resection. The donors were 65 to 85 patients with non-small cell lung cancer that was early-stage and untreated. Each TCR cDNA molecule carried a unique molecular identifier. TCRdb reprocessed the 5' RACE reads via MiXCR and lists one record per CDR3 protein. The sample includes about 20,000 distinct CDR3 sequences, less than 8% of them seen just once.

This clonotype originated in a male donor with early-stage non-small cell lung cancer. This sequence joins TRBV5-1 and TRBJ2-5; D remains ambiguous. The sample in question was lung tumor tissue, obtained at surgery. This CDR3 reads CASSLAVGSQETQYF. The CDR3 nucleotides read TGCGCCAGCAGCTTGGCTGTGGGCAGCCAAGAGACCCAGTACTTC.